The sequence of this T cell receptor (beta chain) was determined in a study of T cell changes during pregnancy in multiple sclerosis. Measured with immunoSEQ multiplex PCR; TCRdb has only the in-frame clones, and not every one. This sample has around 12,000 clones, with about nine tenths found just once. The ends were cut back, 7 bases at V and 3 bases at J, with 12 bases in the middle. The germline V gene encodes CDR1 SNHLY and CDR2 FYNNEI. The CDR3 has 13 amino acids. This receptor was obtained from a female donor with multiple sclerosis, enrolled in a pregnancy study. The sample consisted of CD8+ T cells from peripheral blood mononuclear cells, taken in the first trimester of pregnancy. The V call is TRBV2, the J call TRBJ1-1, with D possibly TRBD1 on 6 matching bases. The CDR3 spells CASNEGGDTEAFF. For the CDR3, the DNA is TGTGCCAGCAACGAAGGGGGGGACACTGAAGCTTTCTTT. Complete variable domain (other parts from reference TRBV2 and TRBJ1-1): EPEVTQTPSHQVTQMGQEVILRCVPISNHLYFYWYRQILGQKVEFLVSFYNNEISEKSEIFDDQFSVERPDGSNFTLKIRSTKLEDSAMYFCASNEGGDTEAFFGQGTRLTVV.